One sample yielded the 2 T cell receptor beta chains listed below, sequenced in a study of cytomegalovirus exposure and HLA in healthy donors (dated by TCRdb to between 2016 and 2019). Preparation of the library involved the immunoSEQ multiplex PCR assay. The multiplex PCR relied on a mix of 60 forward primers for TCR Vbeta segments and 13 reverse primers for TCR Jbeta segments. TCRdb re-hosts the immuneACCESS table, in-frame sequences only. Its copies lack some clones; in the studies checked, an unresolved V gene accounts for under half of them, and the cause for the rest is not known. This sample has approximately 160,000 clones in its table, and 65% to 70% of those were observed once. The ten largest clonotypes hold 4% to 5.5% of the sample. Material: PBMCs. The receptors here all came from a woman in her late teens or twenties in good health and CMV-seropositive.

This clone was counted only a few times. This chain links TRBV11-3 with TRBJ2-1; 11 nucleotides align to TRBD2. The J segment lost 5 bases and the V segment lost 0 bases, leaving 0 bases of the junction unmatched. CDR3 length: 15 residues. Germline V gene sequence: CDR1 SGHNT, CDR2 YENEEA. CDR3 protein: CASSLEGLADNEQFF. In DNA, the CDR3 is TGTGCCAGCAGCTTAGAGGGACTAGCGGACAATGAGCAGTTCTTC.

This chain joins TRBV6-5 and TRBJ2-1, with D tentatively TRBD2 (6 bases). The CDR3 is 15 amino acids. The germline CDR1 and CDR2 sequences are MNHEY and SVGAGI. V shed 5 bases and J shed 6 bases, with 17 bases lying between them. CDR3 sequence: CASSPTRLVGNEQFF. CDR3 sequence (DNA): TGTGCCAGCAGTCCGACCCGACTAGTGGGCAATGAGCAGTTCTTC.